This passage covers 29 T cell receptor beta chains from one sample sequenced in a study of cytotoxic CD8 clonotypes in ibrutinib-treated CLL. Clones were read by immunoSEQ multiplex PCR, and TCRdb kept only the in-frame ones, dropping some. The sample has some 130,000 clones, about 80% seen once. The sample here was PBMCs, taken after 24 months of ibrutinib treatment. The receptors were gathered from a human donor with chronic lymphocytic leukemia.

Concerning this clone: Other DNA sequences from this sample encode an identical CDR3 as well. The chain couples TRBV5-1 to TRBJ2-5; 9 bases map to TRBD1. Looked up from germline, CDR1 is SGHRS and CDR2 is YFSETQ. Trimming removed 4 bases from V and 5 bases from J; junction bases left unmatched: 6. The CDR3 extends over 14 amino acids. The CDR3 protein is CASSATGGGETQYF. The CDR3 nucleotides are TGCGCCAGCAGCGCAACAGGGGGCGGGGAGACCCAGTACTTC.

This clone was seen once. This rearrangement joins TRBV7-9 to TRBJ2-5; the D gene could be TRBD1 or TRBD2 (5 bases each). V was trimmed by 5 bases and J by 5 bases, leaving 21 bases between them. Looked up from germline, CDR1 is SEHNR and CDR2 is FQNEAQ (reference sequence). This CDR3 comprises 16 residues. The CDR3 coding sequence is TGTGCCAGCAGCCCCACCGGGGCCCAAACGGGGGAGACCCAGTACTTC. Its protein is CASSPTGAQTGETQYF.

The chain employs TRBV2 and TRBJ2-3, with D possibly called TRBD1 or TRBD2 (6 bases each). CDR3 length: 18 amino acids. CDR1 is SNHLY, CDR2 FYNNEI, per germline. The V and J ends lost 4 bases and 2 bases respectively, with 22 bases between them. CDR3 coding DNA: TGTGCCAGCAGTGGGGGGCCGGGGACTTCCTACCACACAGATACGCAGTATTTT. Translated: CASSGGPGTSYHTDTQYF.

V is TRBV28 and J is TRBJ1-2, with D perhaps matching TRBD1 (6 bases). The CDR3 consists of 12 residues. Per the germline V gene, CDR1 is MDHEN and CDR2 is SYDVKM. Trimming pared 6 bases from V and 5 bases from J, leaving 10 bases between. Here the CDR3 reads CASRQGFYGYTF. For the CDR3, the DNA is TGTGCCAGCAGACAGGGATTTTATGGCTACACCTTC.

The V gene is TRBV10-1, the J gene TRBJ1-4; TRBD1 agrees at 7 bases. Germline CDR1 reads WNHNN; CDR2 reads SYGVQD (reference sequence). Trimming cost V 4 bases and J 4 bases; bases outside gene matches: 3. This CDR3 has 14 amino acids. The CDR3 loop is CASSGGTVNEKLFF. CDR3 nucleotides: TGCGCCAGCAGTGGCGGGACAGTTAATGAAAAACTGTTTTTT.

The rearrangement links TRBV9 to TRBJ2-7, with 10 bases identical to TRBD2. CDR3 length: 15 residues. Trimming removed 3 bases from V and 0 bases from J; junction bases left unmatched: 3. Germline V CDR1 and CDR2: SGDLS, YYNGEE. This CDR3 is CASSAGLADSYEQYF. The CDR3 region has the DNA TGTGCCAGCAGCGCAGGACTAGCGGACTCCTACGAGCAGTACTTC.

CDR3 in amino acids: CSVELASGRYQETQYF. CDR3 nucleotides: TGCAGCGTTGAATTGGCTAGCGGGCGGTACCAAGAGACCCAGTACTTC. The chain recombines TRBV29-1 with TRBJ2-5, with 8 bases identical to TRBD2. The CDR3 sequence is 16 residues long. V lost 2 bases and J lost 0; bases outside the gene matches: 8. Germline CDR1 and CDR2: SQVTM and ANQGSEA.

This clone was counted a few times. The chain employs TRBV7-9 and TRBJ2-7, with a weak D call TRBD1 (5 bases). This CDR3 has 12 amino acids. The V and J ends lost 4 bases and 4 bases respectively, with 8 bases between them. Germline CDR1 SEHNR, CDR2 FQNEAQ (reference sequence). CDR3 coding DNA: TGTGCCAGCAGCTCCCAGGGTTACGAGCAGTACTTC. Its translation: CASSSQGYEQYF. The full variable domain, with the rest looked up from reference TRBV7-9 and TRBJ2-7, is DTGVSQNPRHKITKRGQNVTFRCDPISEHNRLYWYRQTLGQGPEFLTYFQNEAQLEKSRLLSDRFSAERPKGSFSTLEIQRTEQGDSAMYLCASSSQGYEQYFGPGTRLTVT.

The CDR3 DNA follows: TGCGCCAGCCGCCCGGGACTAGATCGCGAGCAGTACTTC. Translating gives CASRPGLDREQYF. V usage is TRBV5-1 and J usage is TRBJ2-7, with 8 bases identical to TRBD2. The CDR3 consists of 13 residues. The germline CDR1 and CDR2 sequences are SGHRS and YFSETQ. With 7 bases clipped from V and 6 bases from J, the junction kept 9 bases outside the gene matches.

This clone has at least ten counts. The chain couples TRBV7-6 to TRBJ1-4; D call uncertain. Germline V gene data show CDR1 as SGHVS and CDR2 as FNYEAQ. V was pared by 3 bases and J by 10 bases, with 9 bases between. The CDR3 is 12 amino acids. The CDR3 spells CASSFERGKLFF. CDR3 DNA sequence: TGTGCCAGCAGCTTCGAACGGGGAAAACTGTTTTTT.

V is TRBV5-1 and J is TRBJ2-1, with D possibly called TRBD1 or TRBD2 (5 bases each). CDR1 and CDR2 from the germline V gene are SGHRS and YFSETQ. The CDR3 totals 14 residues. V was cut by 4 bases and J by 5 bases, with 13 bases left in between. CDR3 sequence reads: CASSPGGTNNEQFF. Written as DNA, the CDR3 is TGCGCCAGCAGCCCGGGTGGGACCAACAATGAGCAGTTCTTC.

This chain links TRBV7-2 with TRBJ1-2; a weak D match, TRBD1 (5 bases). The CDR3 consists of 14 residues. Trimming took off 5 bases at V and 0 bases at J, with 10 bases between the two ends. CDR1 is SGHTA and CDR2 is FQGNSA in the germline V gene. CDR3 in amino acids: CASSPGGPNYGYTF. CDR3 coding DNA: TGTGCCAGCAGCCCGGGGGGTCCTAACTATGGCTACACCTTC.

The chain employs TRBV11-2 and TRBJ2-7, with 7 nucleotides matching TRBD1. Unmatched junction bases numbered 7, after V lost 5 bases and J lost 3 bases. In germline, CDR1 is SGHAT, CDR2 FQNNGV. There are 14 residues in the CDR3. In DNA, the CDR3 is TGTGCCAGCAGCCTGACAGGGAAAGTCTACGAGCAGTACTTC. Its translation: CASSLTGKVYEQYF.

The CDR3 coding sequence is TGTGCCAGCAGCCCGGGGGGGCCCCTTACCGGGGAGCTGTTTTTT. Residues: CASSPGGPLTGELFF. The chain has TRBV7-3 and TRBJ2-2; 8 bases align to TRBD2. Losses at the gene ends were 5 bases for V and 5 bases for J; bases not matched to a gene: 7. Germline V lookup: CDR1 SGHTA, CDR2 FQGTGA. The CDR3 length is 15 residues. Together with reference TRBV7-3 and TRBJ2-2, the CDR3 gives the full variable domain: GAGVSQTPSNKVTEKGKYVELRCDPISGHTALYWYRQSLGQGPEFLIYFQGTGAADDSGLPNDRFFAVRPEGSVSTLKIQRTERGDSAVYLCASSPGGPLTGELFFGEGSRLTVL.

The rearrangement links TRBV4-2 to TRBJ2-7; D gene uncertain. In germline, CDR1 is LGHNA, CDR2 YNFKEQ. The germline V and J ends were trimmed by 0 bases and 9 bases, with 15 bases remaining between them. The CDR3 contains 14 residues. The CDR3, as DNA: TGTGCCAGCAGCCAAGATACGGAGACCCCCGGGCAGTACTTC. Translation: CASSQDTETPGQYF.

The J gene is TRBJ2-3, the V gene TRBV6-5, with D unclear. V was shortened by 2 bases and J by 2 bases, with 8 bases between the two germline ends. Germline assignment: CDR1 MNHEY and CDR2 SVGAGI. There are 14 residues in the CDR3. The CDR3 protein is CASSYGWVTDTQYF. In DNA, the CDR3 is TGTGCCAGCAGTTACGGTTGGGTCACAGATACGCAGTATTTT.

J is TRBJ2-3 and V is TRBV7-2; D gene ambiguous. Trimming pared 5 bases from V and 6 bases from J, leaving 12 bases between. CDR1 and CDR2 (germline): SGHTA, FQGNSA. The CDR3 consists of 13 residues. The CDR3 protein is CASSPELIDTQYF. Written as DNA, the CDR3 is TGTGCCAGCAGCCCCGAGCTCATTGATACGCAGTATTTT.

This clone has a single count. The chain combines TRBV7-8 with TRBJ2-1; 12 nucleotides agree with TRBD2. Per germline, CDR1 SGHVS and CDR2 FQNEAQ. V lost 4 bases and J lost 8; bases outside the gene matches: 6. The CDR3 sequence is 15 residues long. The CDR3 here is CASSSSGRALYEQFF. The CDR3 nucleotides are TGTGCCAGCAGCTCTAGCGGGAGGGCCCTGTATGAGCAGTTCTTC.

V gene TRBV7-9 combines with J gene TRBJ1-4, with 7 positions matching TRBD1. Germline V gives CDR1 SEHNR, CDR2 FQNEAQ (reference sequence). V shed 5 bases and J 2 bases; nucleotides not matched to a gene: 5. The CDR3 is 15 amino acids. CDR3 protein: CASSPRQGTNEKLFF. The CDR3 DNA reads as TGTGCCAGCAGCCCCCGACAGGGTACTAATGAAAAACTGTTTTTT.

J is TRBJ1-4 and V is TRBV6-6; D perhaps matches TRBD1 (5 bases). Germline assignment: CDR1 MNHNY and CDR2 SVGAGI (reference sequence). The CDR3 spans 15 residues. V was pared by 2 bases and J by 8 bases, with 15 bases between. The CDR3 DNA reads TGTGCCAGCAGTTACCGGGGAGGGGATAGGGAAAAACTGTTTTTT. Translating it yields CASSYRGGDREKLFF.

V usage is TRBV28 and J usage is TRBJ1-1; possibly TRBD1 for D (5 bases). Deletions cut 5 bases from V and 2 bases from J, with 12 bases between. The CDR3 has 14 amino acids. CDR1 is MDHEN and CDR2 is SYDVKM in the germline V gene. DNA for the CDR3: TGTGCCAGCAGTCCCACGGGGACTAACACTGAAGCTTTCTTT. It translates to CASSPTGTNTEAFF.

The rearrangement joins TRBV28 to TRBJ2-4; D is unresolved. Germline CDR1 reads MDHEN; CDR2 reads SYDVKM. V shed 8 bases and J shed 0 bases, with 8 bases lying between them. The CDR3 has 13 amino acids. In DNA, the CDR3 is TGTGCCAGCGGCGGCCTAGCCAAAAACATTCAGTACTTC. As protein: CASGGLAKNIQYF.

The table lists this clone with a few counts. The rearrangement links TRBV6-4 to TRBJ2-1, with unresolved D. This CDR3 is built from 15 residues. In germline, CDR1 is MRHNA, CDR2 SNTAGT. V lost 0 bases to trimming and J lost 2 bases, with 8 bases between them. In DNA form, the CDR3 reads TGTGCCAGCAGTGACTCCTGGGGTGCCTACAATGAGCAGTTCTTC. This sequence encodes CASSDSWGAYNEQFF.

The chain has TRBV5-1 and TRBJ2-7, with 8 bases matching TRBD1. The V gene end was trimmed by 3 bases and the J gene end by 2 bases; junction bases not matched to a gene: 4. The CDR3 is 14 amino acids. Germline lookup yields CDR1 SGHRS and CDR2 YFSETQ. CDR3 protein: CASSSGTGPYEQYF. The CDR3 DNA reads TGCGCCAGCAGCTCCGGGACAGGACCCTACGAGCAGTACTTC.

The chain couples TRBV6-5 to TRBJ1-5, with D unclear. The CDR3 sequence is 14 residues long. V was shortened by 6 bases and J by 0 bases, with 9 bases between the two germline ends. Per germline, CDR1 MNHEY and CDR2 SVGAGI. The CDR3 nucleotides are TGTGCCAGCAGCCCACGGGGTAGCAATCAGCCCCAGCATTTT. Protein product: CASSPRGSNQPQHF.

The chain links TRBV7-2 to TRBJ1-1; 8 bases map to TRBD1. CDR3 size: 16 residues. Germline V gives CDR1 SGHTA, CDR2 FQGNSA. Trimming removed 2 bases from V and 4 bases from J; junction bases left unmatched: 9. CDR3 coding DNA: TGTGCCAGCAGCTTAACCCCTCAGGGGGCGGCCACTGAAGCTTTCTTT. It translates to CASSLTPQGAATEAFF.

This clone was seen a few times. The chain recombines TRBV5-4 with TRBJ1-1, with D unresolved. The CDR3 is made up of 13 amino acids. V was trimmed by 0 bases and J by 2 bases, leaving 5 bases between them. Germline assignment: CDR1 SGHNT and CDR2 YYREEE (reference sequence). CDR3 sequence: CASSLDFNTEAFF. The CDR3 DNA follows: TGTGCCAGCAGCTTGGATTTCAACACTGAAGCTTTCTTT.

This clone has a single count. The same CDR3 is also encoded by other DNA sequences in this sample. J is TRBJ2-7 and V is TRBV28; 13 bases fit TRBD2. The germline gives CDR1 MDHEN, CDR2 SYDVKM. The CDR3 consists of 15 residues. V trimming: 4 bases; J trimming: 2 bases; junction bases outside the gene matches: 2. CDR3 loop: CASSSGTSGAYEQYF. The CDR3 nucleotides are TGTGCCAGCAGTTCGGGGACTAGCGGGGCCTACGAGCAGTACTTC.

The V call is TRBV30, the J call TRBJ1-2; D perhaps matches TRBD1 (5 bases). The CDR3 consists of 13 residues. Germline-derived CDR1 and CDR2 are GTSNPN and SVGIG (reference sequence). Between the trimmed V and J ends, which lost 2 bases and 8 bases, there was a span of 15 bases. The CDR3 spells CAWSPGLGYGYTF. In DNA, the CDR3 is TGTGCCTGGAGTCCAGGGTTAGGGTACGGCTACACCTTC.